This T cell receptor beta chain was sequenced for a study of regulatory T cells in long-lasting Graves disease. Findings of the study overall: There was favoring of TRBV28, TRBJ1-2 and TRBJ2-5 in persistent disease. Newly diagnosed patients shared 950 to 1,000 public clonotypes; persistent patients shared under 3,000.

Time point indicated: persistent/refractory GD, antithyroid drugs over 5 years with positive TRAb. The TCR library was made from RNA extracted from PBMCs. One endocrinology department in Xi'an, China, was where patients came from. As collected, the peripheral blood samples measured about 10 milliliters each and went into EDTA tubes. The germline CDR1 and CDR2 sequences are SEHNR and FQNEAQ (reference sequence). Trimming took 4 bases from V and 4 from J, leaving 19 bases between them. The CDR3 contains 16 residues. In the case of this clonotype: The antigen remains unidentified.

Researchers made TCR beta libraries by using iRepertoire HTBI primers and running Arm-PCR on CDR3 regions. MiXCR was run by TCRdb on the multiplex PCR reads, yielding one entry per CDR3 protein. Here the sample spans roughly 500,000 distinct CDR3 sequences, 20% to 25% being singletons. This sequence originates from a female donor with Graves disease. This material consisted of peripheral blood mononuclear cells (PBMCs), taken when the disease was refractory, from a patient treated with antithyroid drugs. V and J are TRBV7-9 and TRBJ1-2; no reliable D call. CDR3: CASSSPWTVTGYGYTF. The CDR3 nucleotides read TGTGCCAGCAGCTCCCCTTGGACTGTGACGGGCTATGGCTACACCTTC.